The 5 T cell receptor beta chains below come from one sample, sequenced in a study of blood T cell repertoires in COVID-19. The data were produced by immunoSEQ multiplex PCR, yet TCRdb's version contains in-frame clones alone and is incomplete. The sample consists of 95,000 or so clones, around 74% of them appearing once. Sequencing was done on a sample of peripheral blood. These receptors originate from a woman at least 80 years old with active or convalescent COVID-19.

This clone was picked up a small number of times. The rearrangement joins TRBV9 to TRBJ2-2; 7 bases line up with TRBD2. Germline CDR1 is SGDLS and CDR2 is YYNGEE. The trim removed 5 bases at V and 5 bases at J, leaving 6 bases unmatched. This CDR3 contains 14 residues. This chain's CDR3 is CASSYSGGTGELFF. The CDR3 nucleotides are TGTGCCAGCAGTTACTCGGGGGGAACCGGGGAGCTGTTTTTT.

The chain uses TRBV30 and TRBJ2-5, with TRBD2 as a possible D gene (6 bases). CDR3 length equals 14 residues. Between the trimmed V and J ends, which lost 0 bases and 5 bases, there was a span of 13 bases. Germline lookup yields CDR1 GTSNPN and CDR2 SVGIG (reference sequence). CDR3 nucleotide sequence: TGTGCCTGGAGTGTAGCGGGCTCTTACGAGACCCAGTACTTC. Protein sequence: CAWSVAGSYETQYF.

The chain couples TRBV5-6 to TRBJ1-2; 7 nucleotides match TRBD1. In germline, CDR1 is SGHDT, CDR2 YYEEEE. V dropped 0 bases and J dropped 4; count of bases not matched to a gene: 3. The length of the CDR3 is 14 residues. The CDR3 protein is CASSLDRGSYGYTF. Here the CDR3 DNA reads TGTGCCAGCAGCTTGGACAGGGGCTCCTATGGCTACACCTTC.

This chain uses TRBV7-2 with TRBJ1-6; 7 bases line up with TRBD1. Germline V CDR1 and CDR2: SGHTA, FQGNSA. The CDR3 consists of 15 residues. With V trimmed by 2 bases and J by 12 bases, 10 bases remained unmatched. The CDR3 region is CASSLSIRDSEPLHF. For the CDR3, the DNA is TGTGCCAGCAGCTTATCAATTCGGGACAGTGAACCCCTCCACTTT.

This clone was seen a few times. V usage is TRBV6-5 and J usage is TRBJ1-2; D is undetermined. CDR1 and CDR2 from the germline V gene are MNHEY and SVGAGI. Between the trimmed V and J ends, which lost 7 bases and 4 bases, there was a span of 16 bases. This CDR3 has 14 residues. The CDR3 region is CASTERSASYGYTF. The CDR3 DNA reads TGTGCCAGCACCGAGAGGTCCGCAAGCTATGGCTACACCTTC.